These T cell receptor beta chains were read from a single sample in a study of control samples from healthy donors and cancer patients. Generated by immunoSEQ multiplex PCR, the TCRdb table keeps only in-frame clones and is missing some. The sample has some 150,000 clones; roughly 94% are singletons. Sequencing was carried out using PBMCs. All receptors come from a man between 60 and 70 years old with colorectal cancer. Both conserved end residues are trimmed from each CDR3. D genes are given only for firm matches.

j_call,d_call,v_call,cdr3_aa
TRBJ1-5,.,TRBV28,ASSWGNQPQH
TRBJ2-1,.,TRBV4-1,ASSQELGTGKF
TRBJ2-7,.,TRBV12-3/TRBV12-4,ASSREAYEQY
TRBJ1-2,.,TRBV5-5,ASSYYRDGYT
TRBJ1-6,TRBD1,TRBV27,ASSPEGQWDSPLH
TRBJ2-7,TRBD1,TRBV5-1,ASSFGQGDTYEQY
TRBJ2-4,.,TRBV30,AWEREGGNIQY
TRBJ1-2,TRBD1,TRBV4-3,ASSQVGTGDGYT
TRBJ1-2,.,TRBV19,ASSIGQGNYGYT
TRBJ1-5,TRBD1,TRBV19,ASSQTGSRQPQH
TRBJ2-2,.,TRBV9,ASSADGRLELF
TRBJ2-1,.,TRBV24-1,ATSRDTVNNEQF
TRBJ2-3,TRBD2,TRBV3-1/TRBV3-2,ASSQDGGGSTDTQY
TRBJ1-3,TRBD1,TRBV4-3,ASSRDSGSGNTIY
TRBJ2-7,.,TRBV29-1,SVDGGGRTY
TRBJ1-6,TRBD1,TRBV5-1,ASSLGQGNSPLH
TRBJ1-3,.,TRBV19,ASNWGAGNTIY
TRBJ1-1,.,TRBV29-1,SAYRNTEAF
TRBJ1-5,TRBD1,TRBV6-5,ASMAGGTYNQPQH
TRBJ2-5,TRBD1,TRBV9,ASSVGQGAIQETQY
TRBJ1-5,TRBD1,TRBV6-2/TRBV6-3,ASSYRTGANQPQH
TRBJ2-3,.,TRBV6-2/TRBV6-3,ASSYVRGGPTQY
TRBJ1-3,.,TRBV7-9,ASSLQGSGNTIY
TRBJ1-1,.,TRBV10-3,AISESTAGTEAF
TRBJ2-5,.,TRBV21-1,ASSKNPADSPQETQY
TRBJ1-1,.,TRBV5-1,ASSLGTANTEAF
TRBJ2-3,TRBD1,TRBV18,ASSRGQSTDTQY
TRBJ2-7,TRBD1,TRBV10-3,AISRQGTWSGQY
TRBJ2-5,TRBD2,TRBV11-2,ASSFGTSQETQY
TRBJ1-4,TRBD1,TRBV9,ASSKQGADEKLF
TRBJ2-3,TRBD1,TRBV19,ASSPRGLGPTDTQY
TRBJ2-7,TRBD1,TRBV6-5,ATSPPDRTYEQY
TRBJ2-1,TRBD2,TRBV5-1,ASSWRGADNEQF
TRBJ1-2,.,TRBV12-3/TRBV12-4,ASSLGGLTD
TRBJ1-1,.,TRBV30,AWSRGTPNTEAF
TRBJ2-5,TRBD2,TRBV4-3,ASSQESGGAAQY
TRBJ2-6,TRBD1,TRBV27,ASSAQGQSSGANVLT
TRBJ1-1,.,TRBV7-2,ASSLMVSNTEAF
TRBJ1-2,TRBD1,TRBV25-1,ATNRGSTGGYT
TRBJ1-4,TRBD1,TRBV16,ASSQSTGAEKLF
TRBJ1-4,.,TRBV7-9,ASSLQGREKLF
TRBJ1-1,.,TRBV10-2,ASGNTPNTEAF
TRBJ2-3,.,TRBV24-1,ATSDFGRRTDTQY
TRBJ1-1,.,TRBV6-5,ASSYSRGNTEAF
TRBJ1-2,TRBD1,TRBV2,ASSGDRGHGYT
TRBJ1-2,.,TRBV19,ASSPGTDNYGYT
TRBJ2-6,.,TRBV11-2,ASSLARGANVLT
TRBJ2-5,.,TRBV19,ASSGLNQETQY
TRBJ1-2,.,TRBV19,AARSRIYGYT
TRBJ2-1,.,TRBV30,AWSDGTSSYNEQF
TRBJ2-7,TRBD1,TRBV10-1,ASGQGAAEQY
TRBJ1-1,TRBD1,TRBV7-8,ASSVDPGQGLNTEAF
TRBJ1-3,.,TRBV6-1,ASSASGTIMGNTIY
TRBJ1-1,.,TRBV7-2,ASSSGRGVAF
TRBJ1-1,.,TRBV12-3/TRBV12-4,ASKVEVGTEAF
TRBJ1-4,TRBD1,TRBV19,ASSIELAGTGVEKLF
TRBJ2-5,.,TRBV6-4,ASSEEDVETQY
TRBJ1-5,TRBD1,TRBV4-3,ARSRDRGLGEPQH
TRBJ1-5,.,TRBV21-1,ASSKVSWTGTNQPQH